The next 18 T cell receptor beta chains were all read from a single sample in a study of T cells in Graves' hyperthyroidism and ophthalmopathy. RNA transcripts gave rise to amplified TCR beta CDR3 regions. The HTBI primer set served for first-round RT-PCR of the TCR CDR3. TCRdb analysed the multiplex PCR reads with MiXCR anew, one entry per CDR3 protein. In the table there are around 620,000 distinct CDR3 sequences, about half of which are singletons. The sequenced sample consisted of peripheral blood or thyroid tissue (not recorded which). These receptors were obtained from an adult woman with Graves' disease, either hyperthyroidism or ophthalmopathy (not recorded which).

This clonotype was seen at least ten times. The chain recombines TRBV4-1 with TRBJ1-4; D is undetermined. This CDR3 region has 13 residues. Germline-derived CDR1 and CDR2 are MGHRA and YSYEKL. Trimming took off 10 bases at V and 8 bases at J, with 17 bases between the two ends. The CDR3 reads CATSGPEREKLFF. The CDR3 DNA sequence: TGCGCCACCTCGGGCCCCGAGAGGGAAAAACTGTTTTTT.

In its sample, this clonotype was seen many times. The CDR3 coding sequence is TGTGCCACCAGCAGAGTCCGGGATACTGAAGCTTTCTTT. It encodes CATSRVRDTEAFF. This rearrangement joins TRBV15 to TRBJ1-1, with D unresolved. The V gene's germline CDR1 is LNHNV and CDR2 YYDKDF (reference sequence). This CDR3 comprises 13 residues. Trimming removed 1 base at V and 5 bases at J, with 8 bases between.

The V call is TRBV10-3, the J call TRBJ1-1; 8 bases align to TRBD1. This CDR3 has 15 residues. The J segment lost 0 bases and the V segment lost 6 bases, leaving 6 bases of the junction unmatched. The germline V gene encodes CDR1 ENHRY and CDR2 SYGVKD. The CDR3 nucleotides are TGTGCCATCAGGGATCCGGGACAGGTGAACACTGAAGCTTTCTTT. It specifies CAIRDPGQVNTEAFF.

Note on this clonotype: A read error is likely, as this CDR3 ends without the conserved phenylalanine or tryptophan. The CDR3 DNA is TGCAGCGCCCGGACAGGATATGGCTACACCCTC. It encodes CSARTGYGYTL. V is TRBV29-1 and J is TRBJ1-2, with 7 bases aligning to TRBD1. Per germline, CDR1 SQVTM and CDR2 ANQGSEA. The CDR3 sequence is 11 residues long. Germline trimming cut 7 bases from V and 5 bases from J; bases unmatched to any gene: 4.

At least ten counts were recorded for this clonotype. The V call is TRBV10-3, the J call TRBJ2-5; tentative D call: TRBD1 (6 bases). Germline lookup yields CDR1 ENHRY and CDR2 SYGVKD. The ends were cut back, 0 bases at V and 5 bases at J, with 13 bases in the middle. The CDR3 is 15 residues long. CDR3: CAISESQGMMETQYF. DNA of the CDR3: TGTGCCATCAGTGAGTCCCAGGGGATGATGGAGACCCAGTACTTC.

Comment on this clonotype: A single base separates this from a much larger clone, so it may be a read error. This chain links TRBV20-1 with TRBJ1-1; 8 bases agree with TRBD1. V shed 2 bases and J 4 bases; nucleotides not matched to a gene: 9. The germline CDR1 and CDR2 sequences are DFQATT and SNEGSKA (reference sequence). The CDR3 spans 15 residues. CDR3 sequence: CSARLQGAVVTEAFF. In DNA form, the CDR3 reads TGCAGTGCTAGATTGCAGGGGGCCGTGGTCACTGAAGCTTTCTTT.

The rearrangement joins TRBV10-3 to TRBJ1-4; no clear D gene. Germline CDR1 reads ENHRY; CDR2 reads SYGVKD. The CDR3 sequence is 13 residues long. Trimming cost V 5 bases and J 7 bases, with 11 bases left between them. CDR3 coding DNA: TGTGCCATCAGTCGGGAGGCTGGTGAAAAACTGTTTTTT. Its translation: CAISREAGEKLFF.

This clonotype was recorded a few times. This chain links TRBV20-1 with TRBJ1-2; no clear D. CDR3 size: 13 residues. Per germline, CDR1 DFQATT and CDR2 SNEGSKA (reference sequence). The ends were cut back, 1 base at V and 0 bases at J, with 6 bases in the middle. CDR3 sequence (DNA): TGCAGTGCTAGAGGCTCTGCTAACTATGGCTACACCTTC. Translating gives CSARGSANYGYTF.

This clonotype was picked up many times. The rearrangement links TRBV13 to TRBJ2-7, with 13 bases identical to TRBD2. The CDR3 spans 15 residues. Germline assignment: CDR1 PRHDT and CDR2 FYEKMQ (reference sequence). The V gene end was trimmed by 5 bases and the J gene end by 4 bases; junction bases not matched to a gene: 5. In nucleotides, the CDR3 is TGTGCCAGCAGCGCCGGACTAGCGGGAGTGTACGAGCAGTACTTC. The encoded protein is CASSAGLAGVYEQYF.

This sequence joins TRBV20-1 and TRBJ1-6; 7 positions agree with TRBD1. This CDR3 contains 15 residues. Germline V lookup: CDR1 DFQATT, CDR2 SNEGSKA (reference sequence). V lost 6 bases to trimming and J lost 2 bases; unmatched junction nucleotides: 7. Here the CDR3 reads CSARTGPAYNSPLHF. CDR3 DNA: TGCAGTGCCAGGACAGGTCCTGCCTATAATTCACCCCTCCACTTT.

The chain combines TRBV7-8 with TRBJ2-3, with D maybe TRBD2 (6 bases). CDR1 is SGHVS, CDR2 FQNEAQ, per germline. This CDR3 is 16 amino acids long. The V and J ends lost 4 bases and 0 bases respectively, with 14 bases between them. The CDR3 sequence is CASSSLVEGSTDTQYF. The CDR3 region has the DNA TGTGCCAGCAGCTCGCTCGTGGAGGGGAGCACAGATACGCAGTATTTT.

The V call is TRBV7-8, the J call TRBJ2-5; possible D gene TRBD2, 5 bases. Per germline, CDR1 SGHVS and CDR2 FQNEAQ. This CDR3 has 14 residues. Trimming removed 5 bases from V and 9 bases from J, with 19 bases in between. The CDR3 region is CASSPSGGVQPQYF. CDR3 in DNA: TGTGCCAGCAGCCCCTCAGGAGGTGTACAGCCCCAGTACTTC.

In this sample, this clonotype turned up many times. The J gene is TRBJ1-1, the V gene TRBV2; possibly TRBD1 for D (6 bases). V lost 6 bases to trimming and J lost 0 bases, with 11 bases between them. The CDR3 sequence is 14 residues long. Germline loops: CDR1 SNHLY, CDR2 FYNNEI. CDR3: CASRTGSLNTEAFF. In DNA form, the CDR3 reads TGTGCCAGCAGGACAGGCTCTCTGAACACTGAAGCTTTCTTT.

V usage is TRBV9 and J usage is TRBJ1-2; D is undetermined. V lost 0 bases and J lost 6, with 12 bases in between. Germline V gene lookup returns CDR1 SGDLS and CDR2 YYNGEE. This CDR3 contains 14 residues. The CDR3 DNA is TGTGCCAGCAGCGTAGCCGGTAGGAAGAATGGCTACACCTTC. Its translation: CASSVAGRKNGYTF.

The chain links TRBV6-1 to TRBJ2-5, with D possibly being TRBD1 (6 bases). Germline assignment: CDR1 MNHNS and CDR2 SASEGT. CDR3 length: 13 amino acids. V was shortened by 8 bases and J by 9 bases, with 19 bases between the two germline ends. The DNA of the CDR3 is TGTGCCAGCTCAGGGGTGTACAATCAGCCCCAGTACTTC. It yields the protein CASSGVYNQPQYF.

This clonotype was seen at least ten times. The chain is built from TRBV7-9 and TRBJ1-2; 7 bases fit TRBD1. This CDR3 has 14 residues. CDR1 and CDR2 from the germline V gene are SEHNR and FQNEAQ (reference sequence). The trim removed 4 bases at V and 4 bases at J, leaving 6 bases unmatched. DNA for the CDR3: TGTGCCAGCAGCTACGGACAGGAGATCTATGGCTACACCTTC. It specifies CASSYGQEIYGYTF.

This clonotype was found many times. The gene calls are TRBV9 and TRBJ1-2, with a possible D match to TRBD1 (5 bases). The CDR3 length is 17 residues. The germline CDR1 and CDR2 sequences are SGDLS and YYNGEE. Trimming left V 0 bases short and J 1 base short, with 16 bases between. Written as DNA, the CDR3 is TGTGCCAGCAGCGTAGCCGACGCGGGGGACCTTAACTATGGCTACACCTTC. Translated: CASSVADAGDLNYGYTF.

This clonotype was observed at least ten times. The chain joins TRBV7-2 to TRBJ2-7; no clear D gene. Trimming took 5 bases from V and 6 from J, leaving 14 bases between them. Germline V gene data show CDR1 as SGHTA and CDR2 as FQGNSA. The CDR3 runs to 13 residues. The CDR3 coding sequence is TGTGCCAGCAGCGTCTCGGCAGCTCCCGAGCAGTACTTC. This codes for CASSVSAAPEQYF. Supplemented by reference TRBV7-2 and TRBJ2-7, the full variable domain reads GAGVSQSPSNKVTEKGKDVELRCDPISGHTALYWYRQSLGQGLEFLIYFQGNSAPDKSGLPSDRFSAERTGGSVSTLTIQRTQQEDSAVYLCASSVSAAPEQYFGPGTRLTVT.